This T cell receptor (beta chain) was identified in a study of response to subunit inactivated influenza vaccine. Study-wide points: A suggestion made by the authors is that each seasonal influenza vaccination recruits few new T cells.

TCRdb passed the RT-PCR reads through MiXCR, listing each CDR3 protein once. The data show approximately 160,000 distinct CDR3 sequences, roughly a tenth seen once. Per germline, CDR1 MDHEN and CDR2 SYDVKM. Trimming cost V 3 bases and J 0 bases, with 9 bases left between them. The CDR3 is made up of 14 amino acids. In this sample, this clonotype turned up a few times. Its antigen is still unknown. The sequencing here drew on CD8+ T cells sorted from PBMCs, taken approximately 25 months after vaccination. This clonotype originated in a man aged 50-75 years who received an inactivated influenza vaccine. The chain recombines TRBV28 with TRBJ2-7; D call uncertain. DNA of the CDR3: TGTGCCAGCAGTTTTTACGGTAACTCCTACGAGCAGTACTTC. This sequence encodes CASSFYGNSYEQYF. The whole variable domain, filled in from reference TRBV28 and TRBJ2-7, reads DVKVTQSSRYLVKRTGEKVFLECVQDMDHENMFWYRQDPGLGLRLIYFSYDVKMKEKGDIPEGYSVSREKKERFSLILESASTNQTSMYLCASSFYGNSYEQYFGPGTRLTVT.